Listed below are T cell receptor beta chains from one sample, sequenced in a study of T cell responses to AZD1222 COVID-19 vaccine. Only in-frame clones appear in the TCRdb table, and some are missing; sequencing was by immunoSEQ multiplex PCR. The data contain tens of thousands of clones, around 92% of them singletons. The sequences come from peripheral blood, collected on day 0 of AZD1222 vaccination. The receptors originated from an adult in good health. CDR3s include the opening cysteine and the closing phenylalanine or tryptophan. Each record gives: D gene, V gene, clone size, J gene, CDR3 DNA, CDR3 protein. A D gene is named only where the DNA matches it firmly. Clone sizes are given selectively: once, few, many, or a class where the clone is expanded.

d_call: .; v_call: TRBV5-1; clone_size: .; j_call: TRBJ2-7; cdr3_nt: TGCGCCAGCAGCTTGGTGGCAGGGGGGTCCTACGAGCAGTACTTC; cdr3_aa: CASSLVAGGSYEQYF
d_call: .; v_call: TRBV7-2; clone_size: .; j_call: TRBJ1-1; cdr3_nt: TGTGCCAGCAGCACCCCACTTGCGAACACTGAAGCTTTCTTT; cdr3_aa: CASSTPLANTEAFF
d_call: TRBD1; v_call: TRBV7-3; clone_size: .; j_call: TRBJ1-1; cdr3_nt: TGTGCCAGCAGCCCTACCCGACAGGGCGGGGACACTGAAGCTTTCTTT; cdr3_aa: CASSPTRQGGDTEAFF
d_call: TRBD1; v_call: TRBV18; clone_size: .; j_call: TRBJ2-1; cdr3_nt: TGTGCCAGCTCACCACTAGGTTGGGGACAGTCCTACAATGAGCAGTTCTTC; cdr3_aa: CASSPLGWGQSYNEQFF
d_call: TRBD2; v_call: TRBV28; clone_size: .; j_call: TRBJ2-2; cdr3_nt: TGTGCCAGCGAATTCAGCGGGAGTTCCCCCCGGGAGCTGTTTTTT; cdr3_aa: CASEFSGSSPRELFF
d_call: .; v_call: TRBV6-1; clone_size: .; j_call: TRBJ2-1; cdr3_nt: TGTGCCATCAGTGAACAACTAGGTTACAATGAGCAGTTCTTC; cdr3_aa: CAISEQLGYNEQFF
d_call: .; v_call: TRBV19; clone_size: .; j_call: TRBJ1-4; cdr3_nt: TGTGCCAGTAGTATATCTCAGGCAACTAATGAAAAACTGTTTTTT; cdr3_aa: CASSISQATNEKLFF
d_call: TRBD1; v_call: TRBV7-8; clone_size: .; j_call: TRBJ1-6; cdr3_nt: TGTGCCAGCAGCTTGACAGGGGAAAATTCACCCCTCCACTTT; cdr3_aa: CASSLTGENSPLHF
d_call: TRBD2; v_call: TRBV28; clone_size: once; j_call: TRBJ2-5; cdr3_nt: TGTGCCAGCAGAATTTTAGCGGGAGTACCGGAGACCCAGTACTTC; cdr3_aa: CASRILAGVPETQYF
d_call: .; v_call: TRBV6-5; clone_size: .; j_call: TRBJ1-3; cdr3_nt: TGTGCCAGCAGCCCCGAGGGCCTCAACGGAAACACCATATATTTT; cdr3_aa: CASSPEGLNGNTIYF
d_call: TRBD1; v_call: TRBV27; clone_size: .; j_call: TRBJ2-1; cdr3_nt: TGTGCCAGCAGTCCTCGGGACAGGGCAAGGTACAATGAGCAGTTCTTC; cdr3_aa: CASSPRDRARYNEQFF
d_call: .; v_call: TRBV4-3; clone_size: .; j_call: TRBJ2-7; cdr3_nt: TGCGCCAGCAGCCAAGATGGGGACCTAGGGTTATACGAGCAGTACTTC; cdr3_aa: CASSQDGDLGLYEQYF
d_call: .; v_call: TRBV6-5; clone_size: once; j_call: TRBJ1-2; cdr3_nt: TGTGCCAGCAGTTACTCGGCAGGGTCTAACTATGGCTACACCTTC; cdr3_aa: CASSYSAGSNYGYTF
d_call: TRBD1; v_call: TRBV2; clone_size: .; j_call: TRBJ1-5; cdr3_nt: TGTGCCAGCAGTCCAAGACAGGGGAGCAATCAGCCCCAGCATTTT; cdr3_aa: CASSPRQGSNQPQHF
d_call: .; v_call: TRBV28; clone_size: .; j_call: TRBJ2-1; cdr3_nt: TGTGCCAGCAGTTTATTGGTCCTAGAGTCAAGTGGGCAGTTCTTC; cdr3_aa: CASSLLVLESSGQFF
d_call: .; v_call: TRBV4-3; clone_size: .; j_call: TRBJ2-2; cdr3_nt: TGCGCCAGCAGCCAAGATTGGAACACCGGGGAGCTGTTTTTT; cdr3_aa: CASSQDWNTGELFF
d_call: TRBD1; v_call: TRBV28; clone_size: .; j_call: TRBJ1-5; cdr3_nt: TGTGCCAGCAGTTTGTCCTGGGGACAGACATATAGCAATCAGCCCCAGCATTTT; cdr3_aa: CASSLSWGQTYSNQPQHF
d_call: TRBD1; v_call: TRBV7-3; clone_size: .; j_call: TRBJ2-1; cdr3_nt: TGTGCCAGCAGCTTACCCGGGACAGGGGGTTTTAATGAGCAGTTCTTC; cdr3_aa: CASSLPGTGGFNEQFF
d_call: TRBD1; v_call: TRBV5-1; clone_size: .; j_call: TRBJ1-3; cdr3_nt: TGCGCCAGCAGCTCCGGGACAGGGGGAAACACCATATATTTT; cdr3_aa: CASSSGTGGNTIYF
d_call: TRBD2; v_call: TRBV29-1; clone_size: .; j_call: TRBJ2-7; cdr3_nt: TGCAGCGTATCCGGGACTAGCGGGTCCTCCCCCCACGAGCAGTACTTC; cdr3_aa: CSVSGTSGSSPHEQYF
d_call: .; v_call: TRBV5-1; clone_size: .; j_call: TRBJ1-3; cdr3_nt: TGCGCCAGCAGCTTGACAGGATGGTACGGAAACACCATATATTTT; cdr3_aa: CASSLTGWYGNTIYF
d_call: TRBD1; v_call: TRBV5-1; clone_size: few; j_call: TRBJ2-1; cdr3_nt: TGCGCCAGCAGCTTGGGGCTCGCTCAGGGGGATGAGCAGTTCTTC; cdr3_aa: CASSLGLAQGDEQFF
d_call: TRBD1; v_call: TRBV28; clone_size: .; j_call: TRBJ1-2; cdr3_nt: TGTGCCAGCAGTTCCCACACATTCCAGACAGGGGGCTTTGGCTACACCTTC; cdr3_aa: CASSSHTFQTGGFGYTF
d_call: TRBD2; v_call: TRBV5-1; clone_size: .; j_call: TRBJ2-3; cdr3_nt: TGCGCCAGCAGCATCGGGACTAGCGGGAACTCAGATACGCAGTATTTT; cdr3_aa: CASSIGTSGNSDTQYF
d_call: TRBD1; v_call: TRBV6-5; clone_size: .; j_call: TRBJ1-2; cdr3_nt: TGTGCCAGCAGACATAATCAGGGGGCGCGGGGCTACACCTTC; cdr3_aa: CASRHNQGARGYTF
d_call: TRBD2; v_call: TRBV9; clone_size: .; j_call: TRBJ2-1; cdr3_nt: TGTGCCAGCAGCGCCGGACTAGCGGGAGGGCCGGGTGAGCAGTTCTTC; cdr3_aa: CASSAGLAGGPGEQFF
d_call: .; v_call: TRBV28; clone_size: .; j_call: TRBJ2-5; cdr3_nt: TGTGCCAGCAGTGTGCTGCGGGAGACCCAGTACTTC; cdr3_aa: CASSVLRETQYF
d_call: TRBD2; v_call: TRBV2; clone_size: .; j_call: TRBJ2-7; cdr3_nt: TGTGCCAGCAGACCGGGACTAGTAGGTTACGAGCAGTACTTC; cdr3_aa: CASRPGLVGYEQYF
d_call: TRBD1; v_call: TRBV28; clone_size: .; j_call: TRBJ1-6; cdr3_nt: TGTGCCAGCAGACCCTCCGACAGGGGTAACAATTCACCCCTCCACTTT; cdr3_aa: CASRPSDRGNNSPLHF
d_call: .; v_call: TRBV4-3; clone_size: .; j_call: TRBJ2-6; cdr3_nt: TGCGCCAGCCCCCGACGCCAGGGCTCTGGGGCCAACGTCCTGACTTTC; cdr3_aa: CASPRRQGSGANVLTF
d_call: .; v_call: TRBV7-9; clone_size: .; j_call: TRBJ1-1; cdr3_nt: TGTGCCAGCAGCGATGTTATGAACACTGAAGCTTTCTTT; cdr3_aa: CASSDVMNTEAFF
d_call: TRBD1; v_call: TRBV6-5; clone_size: .; j_call: TRBJ2-5; cdr3_nt: TGTGCCAGCAGTTACTACAGGGGTGGAGAGACCCAGTACTTC; cdr3_aa: CASSYYRGGETQYF
d_call: .; v_call: TRBV11-1; clone_size: .; j_call: TRBJ1-6; cdr3_nt: TGTGCCAGCAGCTTAGGGGTTAATTCACCCCTCCACTTT; cdr3_aa: CASSLGVNSPLHF
d_call: TRBD1; v_call: TRBV18; clone_size: .; j_call: TRBJ2-7; cdr3_nt: TGTGCCAGCTCTTCGGGACAGTCCTACGAGCAGTACTTC; cdr3_aa: CASSSGQSYEQYF
d_call: TRBD2; v_call: TRBV20-1; clone_size: .; j_call: TRBJ2-7; cdr3_nt: TGCAGTGCTAGTGCTTTTTTCCCCTCGCGGGAGGCCGTCTTC; cdr3_aa: CSASAFFPSREAVF
d_call: .; v_call: TRBV19; clone_size: .; j_call: TRBJ1-2; cdr3_nt: TGTGCCAGTAGCAAGACAGACCCTTCCTATGGCTACACCTTC; cdr3_aa: CASSKTDPSYGYTF
d_call: TRBD2; v_call: TRBV5-4; clone_size: .; j_call: TRBJ2-2; cdr3_nt: TGTGCCAGCAGCTTGGCTAGCGGGAGAAGGTACACCGGGGAGCTGTTTTTT; cdr3_aa: CASSLASGRRYTGELFF
d_call: .; v_call: TRBV6-5; clone_size: few; j_call: TRBJ2-7; cdr3_nt: TGTGCCAGCAGTTACTCCTGGGACTTAAGCTCCTACGAGCAGTACTTC; cdr3_aa: CASSYSWDLSSYEQYF
d_call: .; v_call: TRBV27; clone_size: .; j_call: TRBJ1-6; cdr3_nt: TGTGCCAGCAGTTTACGGGACTATTCACCCCTCCACTTT; cdr3_aa: CASSLRDYSPLHF
d_call: TRBD1; v_call: TRBV6-4; clone_size: .; j_call: TRBJ1-2; cdr3_nt: TGTGCCAGCAGTGACTTAGGGGGCGGTGGCTACACCTTC; cdr3_aa: CASSDLGGGGYTF
d_call: TRBD2; v_call: TRBV18; clone_size: .; j_call: TRBJ2-3; cdr3_nt: TGTGCCAGCTCACCCTCTAGCGGGACCACAGATACGCAGTATTTT; cdr3_aa: CASSPSSGTTDTQYF
d_call: .; v_call: TRBV7-9; clone_size: .; j_call: TRBJ1-3; cdr3_nt: TGTGCCAGCAGCTTAAGGGGCTCTGGAAACACCATATATTTT; cdr3_aa: CASSLRGSGNTIYF
d_call: .; v_call: TRBV28; clone_size: .; j_call: TRBJ2-7; cdr3_nt: TGTGCCAGCAGTCCTTCTTCCGCGGGGCTTAACGCCTACGAGCAGTACTTC; cdr3_aa: CASSPSSAGLNAYEQYF